This TCR beta chain appears in the sequencing data of a study of blood T cells in healthy people across ages. PCR was performed a second time for 7 to 11 cycles using a sample-barcoded 5' primer and a J-beta primer mix. Each CDR3 protein is one row after TCRdb ran MiXCR on the 5' RACE reads. Among hundreds of thousands of distinct CDR3 sequences listed, 40% to 50% were seen once. With 5 bases clipped from V and 1 base from J, the junction kept 5 bases outside the gene matches. Per the germline V gene, CDR1 is SGHTA and CDR2 is FQGNSA. The CDR3 length is 15 residues. The sequenced sample was blood. This TCR derives from a man at least 80 years old in good health. The chain carries TRBV7-2 and TRBJ2-7, with 10 bases aligning to TRBD2. This CDR3 is CASSARTSGSYEQYF. The CDR3 coding sequence is TGTGCCAGCAGCGCCCGGACTAGCGGATCCTACGAGCAGTACTTC.